The 21 T cell receptor beta chains listed next were all sequenced from one sample in a study of T-cell reconstitution after alpha-beta-depleted transplantation in children. Unique molecular identifiers were used to barcode this TCRbeta library. MiXCR, run by TCRdb on the PCR reads, gives a single entry per CDR3 protein. The repertoire holds around 370,000 distinct CDR3 sequences, with around 16% as singletons. Here the sequenced sample was PBMCs, mostly from graft donor cells, taken 360 days after TCRalphabeta/CD19-depleted stem cell transplant. The source of these receptors is a male patient between 2 and 10 years old who had a stem cell transplant for acute lymphoblastic leukemia, so the T cells may come from the graft donor.

The rearrangement links TRBV6-1 to TRBJ1-5; TRBD1 matches 8 bases. The CDR3 is 14 amino acids. Germline-derived CDR1 and CDR2 are MNHNS and SASEGT. The junction had 9 bases not matched to a gene; V was cut back by 8 bases and J by 6 bases. CDR3: CASGHRGSGQPQHF. The CDR3 DNA follows: TGTGCCAGCGGGCACAGGGGGTCGGGTCAGCCCCAGCATTTT.

The chain has TRBV29-1 and TRBJ2-3, with TRBD2 matching 7 bases. The CDR3 extends over 16 amino acids. Germline V CDR1 and CDR2: SQVTM, ANQGSEA. V trimming: 6 bases; J trimming: 4 bases; junction bases outside the gene matches: 16. The CDR3 DNA follows: TGCAGCGTGGGGCCCCGACTAGCCCTCTCTGCAGATACGCAGTATTTT. Translation: CSVGPRLALSADTQYF.

In its sample, this clonotype was seen many times. The V gene is TRBV7-3, the J gene TRBJ2-5; D is unclear. The CDR3 length is 15 residues. Germline CDR1 is SGHTA and CDR2 is FQGTGA. The V end lost 2 bases, the J end lost 2 bases, and 12 bases lay between the germline ends. The CDR3 nucleotides read TGTGCCAGCAGCTTAGGGTTACGGCTACAAGAGACCCAGTACTTC. Encoded protein: CASSLGLRLQETQYF.

The rearrangement joins TRBV10-3 to TRBJ2-3; perhaps TRBD1 as D (6 bases). Germline assignment: CDR1 ENHRY and CDR2 SYGVKD. V was pared by 5 bases and J by 6 bases, with 12 bases between. This CDR3 region has 13 residues. The CDR3 is CAISSDSYDTQYF. In DNA, the CDR3 is TGTGCCATCAGTTCGGACAGCTATGATACGCAGTATTTT.

This clonotype has more than one count but fewer than ten. The genes are TRBV29-1 and TRBJ2-1; a possible D gene is TRBD2 (5 bases). This CDR3 has 15 residues. Trimming removed 5 bases at V and 4 bases at J, with 18 bases between. The germline gives CDR1 SQVTM, CDR2 ANQGSEA. Here the CDR3 reads CSVRAREGGYNEQFF. CDR3 nucleotides: TGCAGCGTTAGGGCCCGGGAAGGCGGGTACAATGAGCAGTTCTTC.

V usage is TRBV21-1 and J usage is TRBJ2-2; the D call in the table, TRBD2, was not verified against the DNA. TRBV21-1 is a recognized pseudogene. The CDR3 length is 18 residues. CDR3 nucleotide sequence: TGTGCCAGCAGCCCTAGGCGTACTAGCGGGAGAGGGACCGGGGAGCTGTTTTTT. Amino acid sequence: CASSPRRTSGRGTGELFF.

This clonotype was counted a few times. The chain recombines TRBV9 with TRBJ2-3; unclear D gene. There are 18 residues in the CDR3. V gave up 0 bases and J gave up 0 bases, with 17 bases separating them. Germline CDR1 and CDR2: SGDLS and YYNGEE. The CDR3 loop is CASSVDTLFSLSTDTQYF. The CDR3 region has the DNA TGTGCCAGCAGCGTAGATACCCTGTTTTCCCTTAGCACAGATACGCAGTATTTT.

This sequence joins TRBV27 and TRBJ2-3; TRBD2 matches 9 bases. Germline V gene data show CDR1 as MNHEY and CDR2 as SMNVEV (reference sequence). CDR3 length: 16 amino acids. V shed 4 bases, J shed 4 bases, and the junction held 9 bases outside the gene matches. CDR3 bases: TGTGCCAGCAGTTCCTTAGCGGGAGTCGTTCCAGATACGCAGTATTTT. Translating it yields CASSSLAGVVPDTQYF.

A few counts support this clonotype. V and J are TRBV6-2 or TRBV6-3 and TRBJ1-5; tentatively, D is TRBD1 (5 bases). CDR1 and CDR2 from the germline V gene are MNHEY and SVGEGT. The CDR3 sequence is 13 residues long. Trimming left V 6 bases short and J 4 bases short, with 10 bases between. The CDR3 DNA follows: TGTGCCAGCAGAGGGGCCCTAAATCAGCCCCAGCATTTT. This gives the protein CASRGALNQPQHF.

The V and J genes are TRBV12-3 or TRBV12-4 and TRBJ2-2; a possible D gene is TRBD1 (6 bases). The CDR3 consists of 15 residues. Trimming removed 7 bases at V and 7 bases at J, with 19 bases between. CDR3 sequence: CASTPGVGYGGELFF. The CDR3 nucleotides are TGTGCCAGCACCCCAGGGGTAGGATATGGCGGGGAGCTGTTTTTT.

This clonotype came up a few times. This chain connects TRBV7-2 to TRBJ2-7, with TRBD2 matching over 11 bases. CDR3 size: 18 residues. The V and J ends lost 0 bases and 2 bases, in that order; junction bases with no gene match: 9. Germline V gene lookup returns CDR1 SGHTA and CDR2 FQGNSA. The CDR3 sequence: CASSLARPGLADTYEQYF. The CDR3, as DNA: TGTGCCAGCAGCTTAGCCCGACCGGGACTAGCGGACACCTACGAGCAGTACTTC.

This clonotype was seen more than once but under ten times. V usage is TRBV12-3 or TRBV12-4 and J usage is TRBJ2-2; 10 bases fit TRBD2. The CDR3 has 16 amino acids. The J segment lost 1 base and the V segment lost 9 bases, leaving 8 bases of the junction unmatched. The CDR3 sequence: CASDPSGSVNTGELFF. As DNA, the CDR3 is TGTGCCAGTGACCCTAGCGGGAGTGTGAACACCGGGGAGCTGTTTTTT.

This clonotype was seen at least ten times. This rearrangement joins TRBV29-1 to TRBJ2-3; D unresolved. V lost 4 bases, J lost 4 bases, and 6 bases lay in between. CDR1 and CDR2 (germline): SQVTM, ANQGSEA. The CDR3 runs to 11 residues. The CDR3 coding sequence is TGCAGCGTTGCGTCTGCAGATACGCAGTATTTT. Translating it yields CSVASADTQYF.

This chain joins TRBV6-1 and TRBJ2-3; D unclear. V lost 6 bases, J lost 0 bases, and 10 bases lay in between. CDR3 length: 14 residues. Germline CDR1 and CDR2: MNHNS and SASEGT. The CDR3 nucleotides read TGTGCCAGCAGACTCCTTATTAGCACAGATACGCAGTATTTT. Protein product: CASRLLISTDTQYF.

This clonotype came up many times. V is TRBV10-3 and J is TRBJ2-1, with 11 nucleotides matching TRBD2. Trimming removed 2 bases from V and 3 bases from J; junction bases left unmatched: 0. Germline assignment: CDR1 ENHRY and CDR2 SYGVKD. This CDR3 has 15 amino acids. The CDR3 nucleotides read TGTGCCATCAGTGAGACTAGCGGGAGCTACAATGAGCAGTTCTTC. Protein sequence: CAISETSGSYNEQFF.

The gene calls are TRBV11-3 and TRBJ2-5; 9 bases agree with TRBD1. The germline V gene encodes CDR1 SGHNT and CDR2 YENEEA. The V gene end was trimmed by 3 bases and the J gene end by 5 bases; junction bases not matched to a gene: 7. CDR3 length: 15 residues. CDR3 protein: CASSFTGGAWETQYF. CDR3 DNA sequence: TGTGCCAGCAGCTTCACAGGGGGCGCATGGGAGACCCAGTACTTC.

This clonotype was picked up many times. The rearrangement uses TRBV15 and TRBJ1-2, with TRBD1 identical over 7 bases. The germline CDR1 and CDR2 sequences are LNHNV and YYDKDF (reference sequence). The V gene end was trimmed by 1 base and the J gene end by 2 bases; junction bases not matched to a gene: 7. The CDR3 spans 16 residues. The CDR3 loop reads CATSRGDRATNYGYTF. CDR3 DNA: TGTGCCACCAGCAGAGGCGACAGGGCCACAAACTATGGCTACACCTTC.

The sample holds many counts of this clonotype. V usage is TRBV12-3 or TRBV12-4 and J usage is TRBJ2-2, with 11 bases lining up with TRBD2. V gave up 6 bases and J gave up 4 bases; unmatched junction bases: 7. The CDR3 contains 16 residues. This CDR3 is CASSPGTSGLTGELFF. CDR3 DNA: TGTGCCAGCAGCCCAGGGACTAGCGGACTCACCGGGGAGCTGTTTTTT.

The chain combines TRBV12-3 or TRBV12-4 with TRBJ1-2, with a tentative D call TRBD1 (5 bases). This CDR3 spans 14 amino acids. Trimming cost V 5 bases and J 6 bases, with 16 bases left between them. Here the CDR3 reads CASSERRAAHGYTF. Written as DNA, the CDR3 is TGTGCCAGCAGTGAACGCAGGGCCGCACATGGCTACACCTTC.

Written as DNA, the CDR3 is TGTGCCAGCAGAGGACTAGCGGGCCCATATGCCTACAATGAGCAGTTCTTC. Translating gives CASRGLAGPYAYNEQFF. J is TRBJ2-1 and V is TRBV6-2 or TRBV6-3; 11 bases are shared with TRBD2. J lost 2 bases, V lost 6 bases, and 9 bases had no gene match. CDR3 size: 17 residues. Germline assignment: CDR1 MNHEY and CDR2 SVGEGT.

This clonotype was detected a few times. The V gene is TRBV4-1, the J gene TRBJ2-1; D uncertain. The CDR3 covers 18 residues. Germline lookup yields CDR1 MGHRA and CDR2 YSYEKL. Trimming took off 1 base at V and 4 bases at J, with 20 bases between the two ends. The CDR3 here is CASSQVGLVLAPYNEQFF. CDR3 nucleotides: TGCGCCAGCAGCCAAGTTGGTCTTGTGTTGGCCCCATACAATGAGCAGTTCTTC.